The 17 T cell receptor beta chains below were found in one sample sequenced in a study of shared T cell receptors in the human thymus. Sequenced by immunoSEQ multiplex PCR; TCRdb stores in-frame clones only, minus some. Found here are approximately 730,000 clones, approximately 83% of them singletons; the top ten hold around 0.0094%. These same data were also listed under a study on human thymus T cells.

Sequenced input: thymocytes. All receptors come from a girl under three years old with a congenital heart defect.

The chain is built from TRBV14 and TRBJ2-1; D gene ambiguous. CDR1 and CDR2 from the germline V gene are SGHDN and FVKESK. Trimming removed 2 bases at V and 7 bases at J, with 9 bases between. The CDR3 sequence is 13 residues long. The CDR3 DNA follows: TGTGCCAGCAGCCAATATGAGTTAAATGAGCAGTTCTTC. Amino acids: CASSQYELNEQFF.

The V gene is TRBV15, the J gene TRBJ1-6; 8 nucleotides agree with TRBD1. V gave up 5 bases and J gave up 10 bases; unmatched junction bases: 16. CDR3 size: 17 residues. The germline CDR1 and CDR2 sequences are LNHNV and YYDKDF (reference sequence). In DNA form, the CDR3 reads TGTGCCACCAGCTCAATCCTCGCGCGGACAGGGTACTCACCCCTCCACTTT. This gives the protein CATSSILARTGYSPLHF.

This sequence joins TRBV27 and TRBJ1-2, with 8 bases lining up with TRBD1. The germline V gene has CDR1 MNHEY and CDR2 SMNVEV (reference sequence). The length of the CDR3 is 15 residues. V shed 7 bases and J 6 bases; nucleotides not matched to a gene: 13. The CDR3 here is CASTLRGPGVNGYTF. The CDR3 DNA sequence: TGTGCCAGCACTCTCAGGGGGCCTGGTGTGAATGGCTACACCTTC.

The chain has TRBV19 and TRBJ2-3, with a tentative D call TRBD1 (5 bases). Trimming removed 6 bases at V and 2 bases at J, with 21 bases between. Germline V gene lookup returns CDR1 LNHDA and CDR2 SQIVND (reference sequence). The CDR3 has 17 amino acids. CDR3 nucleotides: TGTGCCAGTAGCCATGACAGTGGTCCCTTTCACACAGATACGCAGTATTTT. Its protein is CASSHDSGPFHTDTQYF.

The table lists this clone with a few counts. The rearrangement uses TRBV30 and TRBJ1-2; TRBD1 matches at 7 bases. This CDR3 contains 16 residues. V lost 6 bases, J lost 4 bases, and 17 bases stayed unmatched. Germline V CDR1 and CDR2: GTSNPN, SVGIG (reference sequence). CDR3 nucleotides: TGTGCCTGCTATCAGAGGGGGCACGAAGTTCGCTATGGCTACACCTTC. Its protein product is CACYQRGHEVRYGYTF.

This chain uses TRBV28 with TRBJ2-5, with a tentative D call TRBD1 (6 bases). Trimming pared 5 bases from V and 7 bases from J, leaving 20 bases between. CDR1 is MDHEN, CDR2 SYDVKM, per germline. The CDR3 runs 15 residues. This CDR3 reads CASSVGARGGGTQYF. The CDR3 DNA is TGTGCCAGCAGTGTAGGGGCCAGGGGTGGTGGGACCCAGTACTTC. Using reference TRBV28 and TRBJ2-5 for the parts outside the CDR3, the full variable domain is DVKVTQSSRYLVKRTGEKVFLECVQDMDHENMFWYRQDPGLGLRLIYFSYDVKMKEKGDIPEGYSVSREKKERFSLILESASTNQTSMYLCASSVGARGGGTQYFGPGTRLLVL.

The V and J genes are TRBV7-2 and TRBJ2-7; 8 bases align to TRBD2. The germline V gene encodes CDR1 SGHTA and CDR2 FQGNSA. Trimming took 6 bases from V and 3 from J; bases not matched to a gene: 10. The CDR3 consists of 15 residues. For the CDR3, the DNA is TGTGCCAGCAGTACCGGGACTAGGGAGGTCTACGAGCAGTACTTC. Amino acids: CASSTGTREVYEQYF.

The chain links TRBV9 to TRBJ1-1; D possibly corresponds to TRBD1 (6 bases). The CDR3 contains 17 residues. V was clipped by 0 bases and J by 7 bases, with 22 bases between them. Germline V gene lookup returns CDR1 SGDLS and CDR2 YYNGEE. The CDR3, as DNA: TGTGCCAGCAGCGTAGTCGCCGGGACAACCAGAGAGAGTGAAGCTTTCTTT. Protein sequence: CASSVVAGTTRESEAFF.

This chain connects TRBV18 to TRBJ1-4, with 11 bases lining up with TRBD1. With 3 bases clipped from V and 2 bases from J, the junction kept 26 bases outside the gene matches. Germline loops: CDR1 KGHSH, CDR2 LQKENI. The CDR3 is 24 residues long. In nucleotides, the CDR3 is TGTGCCAGCTCACCTACCCGGACAGGGGGCATTCGTCTACCCTATTCCCATACTAATGAAAAACTGTTTTTT. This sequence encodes CASSPTRTGGIRLPYSHTNEKLFF. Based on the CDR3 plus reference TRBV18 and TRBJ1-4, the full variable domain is NAGVMQNPRHLVRRRGQEARLRCSPMKGHSHVYWYRQLPEEGLKFMVYLQKENIIDESGMPKERFSAEFPKEGPSILRIQQVVRGDSAAYFCASSPTRTGGIRLPYSHTNEKLFFGSGTQLSVL.

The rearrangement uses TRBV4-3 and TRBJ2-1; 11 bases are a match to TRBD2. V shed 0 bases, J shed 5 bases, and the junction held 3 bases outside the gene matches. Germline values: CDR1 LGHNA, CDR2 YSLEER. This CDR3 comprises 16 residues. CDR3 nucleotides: TGCGCCAGCAGCCAAGAGACTAGCGGGGTGAACAATGAGCAGTTCTTC. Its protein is CASSQETSGVNNEQFF.

The CDR3 bases are TGTGCCAGCAGTTCCCCACAGGGGAGACTGTACTATGGCTACACCTTC. This codes for CASSSPQGRLYYGYTF. The chain is built from TRBV28 and TRBJ1-2, with 7 bases lining up with TRBD1. This CDR3 spans 16 amino acids. Losses at the gene ends were 4 bases for V and 3 bases for J; bases not matched to a gene: 11. Germline V gives CDR1 MDHEN, CDR2 SYDVKM.

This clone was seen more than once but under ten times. The CDR3 DNA reads TGTGCCAGCAGTGGGAGGACAGGCCGGTGGGACACTGAAGCTTTCTTT. Its translation: CASSGRTGRWDTEAFF. J is TRBJ1-1 and V is TRBV6-1; 7 bases are shared with TRBD1. The CDR3 is made up of 16 amino acids. With 4 bases clipped from V and 3 bases from J, the junction kept 11 bases outside the gene matches. The germline gives CDR1 MNHNS, CDR2 SASEGT.

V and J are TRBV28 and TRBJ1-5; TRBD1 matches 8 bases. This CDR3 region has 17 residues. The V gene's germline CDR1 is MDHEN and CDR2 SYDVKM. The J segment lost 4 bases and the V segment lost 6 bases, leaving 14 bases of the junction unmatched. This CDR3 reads CASRPDRVEVRNQPQHF. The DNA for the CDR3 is TGTGCCAGCAGACCGGACAGGGTTGAGGTAAGGAATCAGCCCCAGCATTTT.

The CDR3 spells CASSYPSKGDEQYF. CDR3 nucleotide sequence: TGTGCCAGCAGCTACCCTTCGAAAGGAGACGAGCAGTACTTC. The chain joins TRBV6-1 to TRBJ2-7; no firm D call. Trimming took 6 bases from V and 5 from J, leaving 17 bases between them. CDR3 length equals 14 residues. Germline V gene data show CDR1 as MNHNS and CDR2 as SASEGT.

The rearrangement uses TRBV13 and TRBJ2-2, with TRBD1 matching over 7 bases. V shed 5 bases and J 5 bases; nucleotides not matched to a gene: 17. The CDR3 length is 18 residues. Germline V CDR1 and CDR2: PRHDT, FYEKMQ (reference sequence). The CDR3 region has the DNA TGTGCCAGCAGCGTCTACGCTTGGGACAGTACCACTACCGGGGAGCTGTTTTTT. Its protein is CASSVYAWDSTTTGELFF.

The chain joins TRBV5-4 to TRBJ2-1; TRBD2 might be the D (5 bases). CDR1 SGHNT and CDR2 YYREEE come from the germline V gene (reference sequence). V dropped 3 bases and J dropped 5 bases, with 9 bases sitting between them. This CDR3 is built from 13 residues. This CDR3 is CASSSKLDNEQFF. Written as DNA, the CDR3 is TGTGCCAGCAGCTCCAAACTAGACAATGAGCAGTTCTTC. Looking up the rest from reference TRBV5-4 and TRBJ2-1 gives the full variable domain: ETGVTQSPTHLIKTRGQQVTLRCSSQSGHNTVSWYQQALGQGPQFIFQYYREEENGRGNFPPRFSGLQFPNYSSELNVNALELDDSALYLCASSSKLDNEQFFGPGTRLTVL.

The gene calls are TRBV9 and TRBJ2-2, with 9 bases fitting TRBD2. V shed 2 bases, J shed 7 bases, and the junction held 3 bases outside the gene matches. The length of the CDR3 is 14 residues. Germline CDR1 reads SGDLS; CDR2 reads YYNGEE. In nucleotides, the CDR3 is TGTGCCAGCAGCGTTAGCGGGGGCAACGGGGAGCTGTTTTTT. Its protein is CASSVSGGNGELFF.